The rows below give T cell receptor beta chains drawn from one sample of a study of blood T cell repertoires in COVID-19. The repertoire was sequenced with immunoSEQ multiplex PCR; TCRdb's copy has only in-frame clones and lacks some. The table includes about 140,000 clones, around 84% detected once. The source material was peripheral blood. These receptors originate from a woman aged 60-75 years with acute or convalescent COVID-19. Each CDR3 is given with its conserved first and last residue. D genes are given only for firm matches. A row's size may be missing; if present it is once, few, many or a size class.

>TRBJ2-4|NA|TRBD1|TRBV7-6
TGTGCCAGCAGTACCTCACAGGGGAGAAAGAACATTCAGTACTTC
CASSTSQGRKNIQYF
>TRBJ1-5|once|TRBD1|TRBV30
TGTGCCTGCCGGACAGGGGGAGGTCAGCCCCAGCATTTT
CACRTGGGQPQHF
>TRBJ2-1|NA|NA|TRBV5-5
TGTGCCAGCAGCTTTCGGACTAACTCCTACAATGAGCAGTTCTTC
CASSFRTNSYNEQFF
>TRBJ2-7|NA|TRBD1|TRBV14
TGTGCCAGCAGCCAACTCCGGGACAGGGCCTACGAGCAGTACTTC
CASSQLRDRAYEQYF
>TRBJ1-2|NA|NA|TRBV7-9
TGTGCCAGCAGCCCCACCGGGGACACGAACGGCTACACCTTC
CASSPTGDTNGYTF
>TRBJ2-2|NA|TRBD2|TRBV6-1
TGTGCCAGCAGTGAAGCGTTAGCGGGGGAGAACACCGGGGAGCTGTTTTTT
CASSEALAGENTGELFF
>TRBJ2-5|NA|NA|TRBV7-8
TGTGCCAGCAGCTTAGTGGTCCAGGGTGCCGAGACCCAGTACTTC
CASSLVVQGAETQYF
>TRBJ1-3|NA|TRBD1|TRBV5-4
TGTGCCAGCAGCTTAGGACAGGGGACGGACACCATATATTTT
CASSLGQGTDTIYF
>TRBJ2-1|NA|TRBD2|TRBV7-3
TGTGCCAGCAGCCCTACTAGCGGGGGATTAAAGGACTACAATGAGCAGTTCTTC
CASSPTSGGLKDYNEQFF
>TRBJ1-4|NA|NA|TRBV11-2
TGTGCCAGCAGCTTAGTCAGGGCCACTGAAAAACTGTTTTTT
CASSLVRATEKLFF
>TRBJ2-5|NA|NA|TRBV4-2
TGTGCCAGCAGCCAAGATGTCTTCCAAGAGACCCAGTACTTC
CASSQDVFQETQYF
>TRBJ1-2|NA|NA|TRBV5-1
TGCGCCAGCAGCTTGGGACAGAGTAACTATGGCTACACCTTC
CASSLGQSNYGYTF
>TRBJ2-1|NA|TRBD1|TRBV18
TGTGCCAGCTCACCCACGACAGGGATGGCAAATGAGCAGTTCTTC
CASSPTTGMANEQFF
>TRBJ2-1|NA|TRBD2|TRBV6-5
TGTGCCAGCAGTTACCGGGGGGAACATGAGCAGTTCTTC
CASSYRGEHEQFF
>TRBJ2-1|NA|NA|TRBV13
TGTGCCAGCAGCTTGTTTGCGACAGAGGTTTACAATGAGCAGTTCTTC
CASSLFATEVYNEQFF
>TRBJ2-1|NA|TRBD2|TRBV27
TGTGCCAGCACCCTAGCGGGGTTACCACCCTACAATGAGCAGTTCTTC
CASTLAGLPPYNEQFF
>TRBJ1-1|NA|TRBD1|TRBV28
TGTGCCAGCAGCAACAGGGGGATGAACACTGAAGCTTTCTTT
CASSNRGMNTEAFF
>TRBJ1-3|NA|NA|TRBV28
TGTGCCAGCAGGGGACATTCCGGAAACACCATATATTTT
CASRGHSGNTIYF
>TRBJ1-6|NA|NA|TRBV7-3
TGTGCCAGCAGCTTAAGGGGGCCCGGGAGGAATTCACCCCTCCACTTT
CASSLRGPGRNSPLHF
>TRBJ1-3|NA|NA|TRBV4-2
TGTGCCAGCAGCTTAAACCGGGACAAGGGAAACACCATATATTTT
CASSLNRDKGNTIYF
>TRBJ1-5|NA|TRBD1|TRBV20-1
TGCAGTGCTAGTCGCGGACAGGGCCCAAATCAGCCCCAGCATTTT
CSASRGQGPNQPQHF
>TRBJ2-7|once|TRBD1|TRBV27
TGTGCCAGCAGTTTGGGACAGGGGGCATACAGCGAGCAGTACTTC
CASSLGQGAYSEQYF
>TRBJ1-4|NA|TRBD1|TRBV27
TGTGCCAGCACCAGACAGGGGCGGGGAGAAAAACTGTTTTTT
CASTRQGRGEKLFF
>TRBJ2-1|NA|TRBD1|TRBV10-3
TGTGCCATCAGTGAGGACAGGGGGAATCACCTCCACAATGAGCAGTTCTTC
CAISEDRGNHLHNEQFF
>TRBJ2-7|once|NA|TRBV7-9
TGTGCCAGCAGCTTACTGGGGGCGAACTACGAGCAGTACTTC
CASSLLGANYEQYF
>TRBJ1-6|NA|TRBD1|TRBV2
TGTGCCAGCAGTGGGGACAGGGCTAATTCACCCCTCCACTTT
CASSGDRANSPLHF
>TRBJ1-1|NA|TRBD1|TRBV6-5
TGTGCCAGCAGCGGACAGGGAATTCGGGCTTTCTTT
CASSGQGIRAFF
>TRBJ2-5|few|NA|TRBV23-1
TGCGCCAGCAGTCTCAGGCGGGAAGAGACCCAGTACTTC
CASSLRREETQYF
>TRBJ1-2|NA|NA|TRBV21-1
TGTGCCAGCAGCGAAAGCGGGCACTATGGCTACACCTTC
CASSESGHYGYTF
>TRBJ1-4|NA|NA|TRBV6-6
TGTGCCAGCAGACCGGGGCGGGGGCCTAATGAAAAACTGTTTTTT
CASRPGRGPNEKLFF